This TCR beta chain was captured in a study of blood T cell repertoires in COVID-19. Study-wide context: Sites in the United States, Italy and Spain provided acute and convalescent COVID-19 samples.

Methods used by the authors: Scientists estimated how many nucleated cells there were by amplifying reference gene primers. Here immunoSEQ multiplex PCR was the method, and the copy in TCRdb shows in-frame clones only, minus some. The D gene and trimming were derived from the DNA, and the V and J assignments and clone size from that table. Among some 80,000 clones, about four fifths were seen once, and the ten largest hold 5% to 6%. The CDR3 loop spans 16 amino acids. Germline V gene sequence: CDR1 LNHDA, CDR2 SQIVND (reference sequence). Trimming left V 0 bases short and J 0 bases short, with 9 bases between.

The TCR comes from an elderly woman with active or convalescent COVID-19. Sequencing used peripheral blood. The V gene is TRBV19, the J gene TRBJ2-1; tentatively, D is TRBD2 (6 bases). The CDR3 loop is CASSIEGRPSYNEQFF. CDR3 bases: TGTGCCAGTAGTATAGAGGGGAGGCCCTCCTACAATGAGCAGTTCTTC.